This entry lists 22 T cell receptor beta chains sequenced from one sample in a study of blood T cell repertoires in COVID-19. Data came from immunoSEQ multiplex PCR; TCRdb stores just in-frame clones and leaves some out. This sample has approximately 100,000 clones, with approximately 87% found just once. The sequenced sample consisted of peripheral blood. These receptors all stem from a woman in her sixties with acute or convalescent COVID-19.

CDR3 region: CASSPTGTGFSNSPLHF. The CDR3 nucleotides read TGTGCCAGCAGTCCCACCGGGACAGGATTCTCGAATTCACCCCTCCACTTT. The chain has TRBV28 and TRBJ1-6; the match to TRBD1 covers 8 bases. Trimming took 5 bases from V and 7 from J; bases not matched to a gene: 13. CDR3 length: 17 residues. The germline V gene encodes CDR1 MDHEN and CDR2 SYDVKM.

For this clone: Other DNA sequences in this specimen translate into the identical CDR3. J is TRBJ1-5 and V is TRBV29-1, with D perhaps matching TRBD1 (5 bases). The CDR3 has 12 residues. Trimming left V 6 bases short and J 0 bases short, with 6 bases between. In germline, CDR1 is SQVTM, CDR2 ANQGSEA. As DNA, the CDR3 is TGCAGCGTCGGGGGTAGCAATCAGCCCCAGCATTTT. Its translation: CSVGGSNQPQHF.

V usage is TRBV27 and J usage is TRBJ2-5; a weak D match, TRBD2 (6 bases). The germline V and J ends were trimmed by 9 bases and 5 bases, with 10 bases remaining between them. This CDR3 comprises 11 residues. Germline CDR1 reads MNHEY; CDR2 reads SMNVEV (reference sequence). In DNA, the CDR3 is TGTGCCAGGGAGGGCCGGGAGACCCAGTACTTC. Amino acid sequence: CAREGRETQYF.

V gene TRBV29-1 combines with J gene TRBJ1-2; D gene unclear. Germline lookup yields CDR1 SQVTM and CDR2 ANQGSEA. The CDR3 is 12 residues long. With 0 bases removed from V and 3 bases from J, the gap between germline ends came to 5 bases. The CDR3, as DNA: TGCAGCGTTGAAGACCCCGACTATGGCTACACCTTC. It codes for CSVEDPDYGYTF. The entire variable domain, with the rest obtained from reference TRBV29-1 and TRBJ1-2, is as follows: SAVISQKPSRDICQRGTSLTIQCQVDSQVTMMFWYRQQPGQSLTLIATANQGSEATYESGFVIDKFPISRPNLTFSTLTVSNMSPEDSSIYLCSVEDPDYGYTFGSGTRLTVV.

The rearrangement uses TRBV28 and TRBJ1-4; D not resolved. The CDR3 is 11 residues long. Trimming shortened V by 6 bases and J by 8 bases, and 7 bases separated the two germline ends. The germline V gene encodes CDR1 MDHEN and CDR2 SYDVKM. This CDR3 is CASSLGEKLFF. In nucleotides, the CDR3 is TGTGCCAGCAGCCTCGGGGAAAAACTGTTTTTT.

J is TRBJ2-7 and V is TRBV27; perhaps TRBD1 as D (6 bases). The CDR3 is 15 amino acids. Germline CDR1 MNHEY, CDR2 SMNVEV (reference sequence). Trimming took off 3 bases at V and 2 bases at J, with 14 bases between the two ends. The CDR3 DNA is TGTGCCAGCAGTTTCAGGCAACAGGGAGCCTACGAGCAGTACTTC. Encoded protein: CASSFRQQGAYEQYF.

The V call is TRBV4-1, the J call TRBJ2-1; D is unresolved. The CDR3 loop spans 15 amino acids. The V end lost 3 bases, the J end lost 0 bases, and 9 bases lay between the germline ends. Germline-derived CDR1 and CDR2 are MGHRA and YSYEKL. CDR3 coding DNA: TGCGCCAGCAGCCACCTAAGGAGCTCCTACAATGAGCAGTTCTTC. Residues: CASSHLRSSYNEQFF.

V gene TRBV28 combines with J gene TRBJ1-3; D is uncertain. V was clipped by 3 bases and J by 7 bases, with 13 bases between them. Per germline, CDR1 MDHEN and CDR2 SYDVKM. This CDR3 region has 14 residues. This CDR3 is CASSLEFMRNTIYF. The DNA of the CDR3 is TGTGCCAGCAGTTTGGAATTTATGAGGAACACCATATATTTT.

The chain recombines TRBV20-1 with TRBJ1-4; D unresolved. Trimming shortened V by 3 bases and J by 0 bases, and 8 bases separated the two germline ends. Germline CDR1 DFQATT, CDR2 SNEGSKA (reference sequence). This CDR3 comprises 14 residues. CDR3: CSASGPSTNEKLFF. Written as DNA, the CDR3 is TGCAGTGCTAGTGGTCCCTCAACTAATGAAAAACTGTTTTTT.

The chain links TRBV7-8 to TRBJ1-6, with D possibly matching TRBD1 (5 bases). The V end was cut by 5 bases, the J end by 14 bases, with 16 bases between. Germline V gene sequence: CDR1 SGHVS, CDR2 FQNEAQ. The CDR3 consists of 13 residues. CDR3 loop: CASSPRTEGALHF. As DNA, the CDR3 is TGTGCCAGCAGCCCCAGGACCGAAGGGGCCCTCCACTTT.

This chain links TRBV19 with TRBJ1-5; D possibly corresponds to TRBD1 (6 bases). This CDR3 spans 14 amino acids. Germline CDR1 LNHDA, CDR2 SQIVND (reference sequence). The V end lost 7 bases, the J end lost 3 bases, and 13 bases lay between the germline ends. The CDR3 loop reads CASNRGQFNQPQHF. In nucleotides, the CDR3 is TGTGCCAGTAATAGAGGACAGTTCAATCAGCCCCAGCATTTT.

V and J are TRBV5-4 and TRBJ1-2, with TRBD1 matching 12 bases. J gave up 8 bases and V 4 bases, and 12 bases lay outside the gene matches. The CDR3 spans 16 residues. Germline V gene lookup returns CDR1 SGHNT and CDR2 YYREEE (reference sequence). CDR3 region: CASSRDRGRSFLGYTF. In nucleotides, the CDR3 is TGTGCCAGCAGCCGGGACAGGGGGCGAAGCTTTTTAGGCTACACCTTC.

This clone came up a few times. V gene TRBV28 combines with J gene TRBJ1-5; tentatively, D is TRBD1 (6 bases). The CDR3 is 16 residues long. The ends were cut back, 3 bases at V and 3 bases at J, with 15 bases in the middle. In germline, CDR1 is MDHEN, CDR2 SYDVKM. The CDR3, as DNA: TGTGCCAGCAGTTTGTCAGGGGCGACCCCCAATCAGCCCCAGCATTTT. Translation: CASSLSGATPNQPQHF.

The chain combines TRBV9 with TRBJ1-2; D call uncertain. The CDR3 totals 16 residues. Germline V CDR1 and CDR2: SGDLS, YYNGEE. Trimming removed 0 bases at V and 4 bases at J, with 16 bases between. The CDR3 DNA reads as TGTGCCAGCAGCGTAGGGGCGTTACGGGAACTCTATGGCTACACCTTC. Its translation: CASSVGALRELYGYTF.

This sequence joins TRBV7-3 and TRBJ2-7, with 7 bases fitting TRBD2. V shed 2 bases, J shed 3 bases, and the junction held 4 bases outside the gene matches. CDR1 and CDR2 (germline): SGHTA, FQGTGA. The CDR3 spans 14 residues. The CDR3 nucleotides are TGTGCCAGCAGCTTATTCGGCGGGAGCTACGAGCAGTACTTC. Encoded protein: CASSLFGGSYEQYF.

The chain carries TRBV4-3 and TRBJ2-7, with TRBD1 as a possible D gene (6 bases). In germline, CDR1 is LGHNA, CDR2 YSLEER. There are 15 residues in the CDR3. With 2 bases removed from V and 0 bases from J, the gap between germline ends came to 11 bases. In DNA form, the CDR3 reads TGCGCCAGCAGCCAAAACAGGGCTAGCTCCTACGAGCAGTACTTC. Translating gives CASSQNRASSYEQYF.

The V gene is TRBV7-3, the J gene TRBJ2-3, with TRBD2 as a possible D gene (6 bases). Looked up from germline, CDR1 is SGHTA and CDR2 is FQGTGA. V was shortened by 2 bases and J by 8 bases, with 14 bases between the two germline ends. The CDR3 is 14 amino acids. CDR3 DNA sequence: TGTGCCAGCAGCTTAGACGGGAGTCCGGGTACGCAGTATTTT. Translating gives CASSLDGSPGTQYF.

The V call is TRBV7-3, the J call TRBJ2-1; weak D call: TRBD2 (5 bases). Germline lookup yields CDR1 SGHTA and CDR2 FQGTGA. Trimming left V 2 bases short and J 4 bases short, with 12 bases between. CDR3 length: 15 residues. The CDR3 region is CASSLSGGGYNEQFF. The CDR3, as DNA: TGTGCCAGCAGCTTATCAGGCGGCGGGTACAATGAGCAGTTCTTC.

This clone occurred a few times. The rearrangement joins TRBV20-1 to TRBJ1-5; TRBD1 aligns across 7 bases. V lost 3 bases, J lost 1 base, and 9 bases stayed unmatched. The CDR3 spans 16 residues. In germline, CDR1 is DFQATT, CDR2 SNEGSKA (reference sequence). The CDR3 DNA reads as TGCAGTGCTAGTGATTCCGGGACAGTAAGCAATCAGCCCCAGCATTTT. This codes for CSASDSGTVSNQPQHF.

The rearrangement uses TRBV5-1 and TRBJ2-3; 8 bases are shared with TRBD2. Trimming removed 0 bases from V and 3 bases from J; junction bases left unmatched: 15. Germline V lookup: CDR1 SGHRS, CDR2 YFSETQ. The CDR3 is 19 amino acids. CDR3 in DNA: TGCGCCAGCAGCTTGGAAGGGGAAAGGGGCGGGAGGCTTACAGATACGCAGTATTTT. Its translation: CASSLEGERGGRLTDTQYF. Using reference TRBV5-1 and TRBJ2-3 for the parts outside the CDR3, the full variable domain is KAGVTQTPRYLIKTRGQQVTLSCSPISGHRSVSWYQQTPGQGLQFLFEYFSETQRNKGNFPGRFSGRQFSNSRSEMNVSTLELGDSALYLCASSLEGERGGRLTDTQYFGPGTRLTVL.

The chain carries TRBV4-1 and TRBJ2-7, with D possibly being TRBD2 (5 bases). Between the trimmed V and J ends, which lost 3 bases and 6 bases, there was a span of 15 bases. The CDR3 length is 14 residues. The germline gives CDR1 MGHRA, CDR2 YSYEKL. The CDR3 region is CASSQDREGLEQYF. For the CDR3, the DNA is TGCGCCAGCAGCCAGGATCGGGAAGGGCTCGAGCAGTACTTC.

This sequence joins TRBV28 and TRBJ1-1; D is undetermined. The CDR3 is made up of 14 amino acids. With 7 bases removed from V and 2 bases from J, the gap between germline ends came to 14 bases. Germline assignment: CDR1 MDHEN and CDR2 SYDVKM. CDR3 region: CASKLYTVNTEAFF. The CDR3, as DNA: TGTGCCAGCAAGCTGTATACGGTAAACACTGAAGCTTTCTTT.